The following is a T cell receptor beta chain sequence with its context. V was clipped by 4 bases and J by 3 bases; unmatched bases: 5. This CDR3 has 16 residues. Germline CDR1 and CDR2: SGHRS and YFSETQ. Assay: immunoSEQ multiplex PCR; the TCRdb copy retains only in-frame clones and omits some. The profile shows over 40,000 clones, approximately 90% of them singletons. This sample was included in a study of OX40 agonist ivuxolimab in advanced cancers. As for the study in general: Of the patients, three showed partial responses, one with hepatocellular carcinoma and two with cutaneous melanoma.

This TCR came from an adult with an advanced solid tumor such as melanoma, head and neck, liver or kidney cancer. This sequence joins TRBV5-1 and TRBJ2-3, with 13 bases that match TRBD2. The material was CD4+ or CD8+ T cells sorted from blood, obtained in a trial of the OX40 agonist ivuxolimab. As DNA, the CDR3 is TGCGCCAGCAGCGAGGGACTAGCGGGAACAACAGATACGCAGTATTTT. Translation gives CASSEGLAGTTDTQYF.